One TCR beta chain is described in this entry. The clone's antigen remains unknown. No base-level quality is on record; no much larger clone is a single base apart. Because repertoires were sampled repeatedly during chemoradiotherapy, clonal expansion in the tumor microenvironment could be followed. These data belong to a study of chemoradiotherapy in HPV16-positive cancers (dated by TCRdb to 2021 to 2024). Regarding the study in general: Candidate HPV-specific T-cell clones and common TCR motifs were defined by functional T-cell assays performed on cells from two HPV16-positive patients. The study asked whether T-cell immunity to the HPV oncoproteins E6 and E7 changes during chemoradiotherapy and whether this immunity affects survival. TCR repertoires from roughly 93 patients with HPV-related cancers were then used to track the candidate HPV-specific TCRs and motifs.

The library was prepared using the immunoSEQ multiplex PCR assay. Here the immuneACCESS table is served through TCRdb, limited to in-frame sequences with V and J called. Missing clones are a known gap in these copies; in checked studies unresolved V genes cover under half, and the rest lacks a known reason. This sample gives approximately 17,000 clones in total; about 74% of them show up just once. The ten most abundant clones make up 6.5% to 10% of the sample. The V end loses 4 bases and the J end loses 2 bases, and a stretch of 6 bases separates them. Sequences MDHEN (CDR1) and SYDVKM (CDR2) are obtained from the germline V gene. The CDR3 goes from the cysteine to the phenylalanine over 13 residues. The CDR3 DNA has 39 bases and is translated from base 1. Study-wide conclusions, independent of this receptor: In HPV16-positive patients, expansion of HPV-responsive T cells during chemoradiotherapy was associated with improved recurrence-free survival. Expansion of candidate HPV-specific clones and E7-related TCR motifs was observed in the tumor microenvironment during treatment, whereas no such expansion was observed for non-HPV-specific T cells. The functional definition of HPV-specific T cells came from only a couple of HPV16-positive patients, and the survival association was reported for HPV16-positive patients.

The sequencing used tumor tissue, collected from a patient who underwent chemoradiotherapy. The chain is assembled from TRBV28 and TRBJ1-5, with no confident D gene call. This receptor was taken from a human donor with HPV-associated anogenital cancer. The DNA sequence is as follows: TGTGCCAGCAGTTGGGCGGGCAATCAGCCCCAGCATTTT. This translates into CASSWAGNQPQHF.